A selection of T cell receptor beta chains follows, all from one sample in a study of cytomegalovirus exposure and HLA in healthy donors. Generated by immunoSEQ multiplex PCR, the TCRdb table keeps only in-frame clones and is missing some. The top ten hold roughly 6.1% of the sample, which has 110,000 or so clones, nearly 85% seen once. Source material: PBMCs. These TCRs come from a man younger than 35 in good health and CMV-seronegative. Each CDR3 is given with its conserved first and last residue. D genes are given only for firm matches. Clone size is not always given. Where it is, it says once, few, many or a class for expanded clones.

j_call: TRBJ2-5
clone_size: -
v_call: TRBV19
d_call: -
cdr3_aa: CASSMRGIETQYF
cdr3_nt: TGTGCCAGTAGTATGCGAGGGATAGAGACCCAGTACTTC

j_call: TRBJ2-4
clone_size: -
v_call: TRBV29-1
d_call: -
cdr3_aa: CSVSLGDIQYF
cdr3_nt: TGCAGCGTTTCCTTAGGGGACATTCAGTACTTC

j_call: TRBJ2-5
clone_size: -
v_call: TRBV2
d_call: -
cdr3_aa: CASSGRMGSEETQYF
cdr3_nt: TGTGCCAGCAGTGGAAGGATGGGCAGTGAAGAGACCCAGTACTTC

j_call: TRBJ2-2
clone_size: once
v_call: TRBV7-2
d_call: TRBD1
cdr3_aa: CASSLGTGWTGELFF
cdr3_nt: TGTGCCAGCAGCTTGGGGACAGGGTGGACCGGGGAGCTGTTTTTT

j_call: TRBJ2-5
clone_size: -
v_call: TRBV6-6
d_call: TRBD1
cdr3_aa: CASTTGQGVGKTQYF
cdr3_nt: TGTGCCAGCACCACGGGACAGGGAGTAGGGAAGACCCAGTACTTC

j_call: TRBJ2-2
clone_size: -
v_call: TRBV7-6
d_call: -
cdr3_aa: CASSLFRGAGISTGELFF
cdr3_nt: TGTGCCAGCAGCTTATTCCGGGGGGCAGGAATCTCCACCGGGGAGCTGTTTTTT

j_call: TRBJ2-3
clone_size: -
v_call: TRBV6-5
d_call: -
cdr3_aa: CASSRGVADTQYF
cdr3_nt: TGTGCCAGCAGCCGCGGGGTCGCAGATACGCAGTATTTT

j_call: TRBJ2-4
clone_size: -
v_call: TRBV7-9
d_call: TRBD1
cdr3_aa: CASSSTGGFARVIQYF
cdr3_nt: TGTGCCAGCAGCTCGACAGGGGGATTTGCGAGAGTCATTCAGTACTTC

j_call: TRBJ1-1
clone_size: -
v_call: TRBV19
d_call: TRBD1
cdr3_aa: CASSITGGNTEAFF
cdr3_nt: TGTGCCAGTAGTATAACAGGGGGGAACACTGAAGCTTTCTTT

j_call: TRBJ2-3
clone_size: -
v_call: TRBV4-1
d_call: -
cdr3_aa: CASRGRGTDTQYF
cdr3_nt: TGCGCCAGCAGGGGCAGGGGCACAGATACGCAGTATTTT

j_call: TRBJ2-5
clone_size: once
v_call: TRBV29-1
d_call: TRBD2
cdr3_aa: CSVEGLAVEETQYF
cdr3_nt: TGCAGCGTTGAGGGACTAGCGGTCGAAGAGACCCAGTACTTC

j_call: TRBJ2-7
clone_size: once
v_call: TRBV5-6
d_call: -
cdr3_aa: CASSLGTYEQYF
cdr3_nt: TGTGCCAGCAGCTTGGGGACATACGAGCAGTACTTC

j_call: TRBJ2-7
clone_size: -
v_call: TRBV10-3
d_call: -
cdr3_aa: CAIQARGSYEQYF
cdr3_nt: TGTGCCATCCAGGCCCGAGGGTCCTACGAGCAGTACTTC

j_call: TRBJ1-4
clone_size: -
v_call: TRBV25-1
d_call: TRBD1
cdr3_aa: CASSEGTGRDEKLFF
cdr3_nt: TGTGCCAGCAGTGAGGGGACAGGGAGGGATGAAAAACTGTTTTTT

j_call: TRBJ2-7
clone_size: few
v_call: TRBV5-1
d_call: TRBD1
cdr3_aa: CASSHSGQTSYEQYF
cdr3_nt: TGCGCCAGCAGCCATTCGGGACAGACATCCTACGAGCAGTACTTC

j_call: TRBJ2-7
clone_size: few
v_call: TRBV29-1
d_call: -
cdr3_aa: CRGGESYEQYF
cdr3_nt: TGCAGAGGCGGGGAATCCTACGAGCAGTACTTC

j_call: TRBJ1-2
clone_size: few
v_call: TRBV28
d_call: -
cdr3_aa: CASSDHDRINYGYTF
cdr3_nt: TGTGCCAGCAGTGATCATGACAGGATCAACTATGGCTACACCTTC

j_call: TRBJ1-1
clone_size: -
v_call: TRBV27
d_call: -
cdr3_aa: CASSPRGGGTEAFF
cdr3_nt: TGTGCCAGCAGTCCCCGAGGGGGTGGGACTGAAGCTTTCTTT

j_call: TRBJ2-5
clone_size: -
v_call: TRBV29-1
d_call: TRBD1
cdr3_aa: CSVRPTGETQYF
cdr3_nt: TGCAGCGTTCGACCGACAGGGGAGACCCAGTACTTC

j_call: TRBJ1-1
clone_size: -
v_call: TRBV27
d_call: TRBD1
cdr3_aa: CASSYFGTGGMNTEAFF
cdr3_nt: TGTGCCAGCAGTTATTTCGGAACAGGGGGGATGAACACTGAAGCTTTCTTT

j_call: TRBJ1-1
clone_size: -
v_call: TRBV7-3
d_call: TRBD1
cdr3_aa: CASSERTGGQAFF
cdr3_nt: TGTGCCAGCAGCGAACGGACAGGGGGGCAAGCTTTCTTT

j_call: TRBJ2-7
clone_size: once
v_call: TRBV7-2
d_call: TRBD2
cdr3_aa: CASSLGQREARLYEQYF
cdr3_nt: TGTGCCAGCAGCTTAGGTCAGCGGGAGGCCCGGCTCTACGAGCAGTACTTC

j_call: TRBJ2-3
clone_size: -
v_call: TRBV25-1
d_call: TRBD2
cdr3_aa: CASSSAGGTDTQYF
cdr3_nt: TGTGCCAGCAGTTCAGCGGGAGGCACAGATACGCAGTATTTT

j_call: TRBJ2-1
clone_size: -
v_call: TRBV28
d_call: TRBD1
cdr3_aa: CASTLTGSYNEQFF
cdr3_nt: TGTGCCAGCACCCTGACAGGGTCCTACAATGAGCAGTTCTTC

j_call: TRBJ1-2
clone_size: -
v_call: TRBV9
d_call: TRBD1
cdr3_aa: CASSVRGQGASGYTF
cdr3_nt: TGTGCCAGCAGCGTCCGAGGACAGGGGGCGAGTGGCTACACCTTC

j_call: TRBJ1-1
clone_size: once
v_call: TRBV5-6
d_call: -
cdr3_aa: CASSWGRGPEAFF
cdr3_nt: TGTGCCAGCAGCTGGGGTAGAGGGCCGGAAGCTTTCTTT

j_call: TRBJ2-2
clone_size: -
v_call: TRBV10-3
d_call: TRBD1
cdr3_aa: CATAGQGFRELFF
cdr3_nt: TGTGCCACCGCGGGACAGGGGTTCCGGGAGCTGTTTTTT

j_call: TRBJ2-3
clone_size: -
v_call: TRBV28
d_call: TRBD1
cdr3_aa: CASSSPGQGEDTQYF
cdr3_nt: TGTGCCAGCAGTTCGCCGGGACAGGGGGAGGATACGCAGTATTTT

j_call: TRBJ2-7
clone_size: once
v_call: TRBV13
d_call: TRBD2
cdr3_aa: CASSLVIGGNNEQYF
cdr3_nt: TGTGCCAGCAGCTTAGTGATCGGGGGGAACAACGAGCAGTACTTC

j_call: TRBJ2-3
clone_size: -
v_call: TRBV9
d_call: TRBD1
cdr3_aa: CASREGTGVADTQYF
cdr3_nt: TGTGCCAGCAGGGAGGGGACAGGCGTCGCAGATACGCAGTATTTT

j_call: TRBJ2-3
clone_size: -
v_call: TRBV5-1
d_call: TRBD1
cdr3_aa: CASSLGGTGQEDTQYF
cdr3_nt: TGCGCCAGCAGCTTGGGGGGGACAGGGCAGGAAGATACGCAGTATTTT

j_call: TRBJ1-2
clone_size: -
v_call: TRBV4-3
d_call: -
cdr3_aa: CASSQDSRYGYTF
cdr3_nt: TGCGCCAGCAGCCAAGATAGCCGTTATGGCTACACCTTC

j_call: TRBJ2-7
clone_size: few
v_call: TRBV28
d_call: TRBD2
cdr3_aa: CASSLGLAGYEQYF
cdr3_nt: TGTGCCAGCAGTCTCGGACTAGCAGGGTACGAGCAGTACTTC

j_call: TRBJ1-2
clone_size: -
v_call: TRBV30
d_call: TRBD1
cdr3_aa: CAWTGGGYGYTF
cdr3_nt: TGTGCCTGGACAGGGGGCGGCTATGGCTACACCTTC

j_call: TRBJ1-1
clone_size: -
v_call: TRBV27
d_call: -
cdr3_aa: CASSFSSTVNTEAFF
cdr3_nt: TGTGCCAGCAGTTTTTCCTCGACAGTGAACACTGAAGCTTTCTTT

j_call: TRBJ2-7
clone_size: once
v_call: TRBV18
d_call: TRBD1
cdr3_aa: CASSLYSTGVLSYEQYF
cdr3_nt: TGTGCCAGCTCACTTTACTCGACAGGGGTCCTTTCCTACGAGCAGTACTTC

j_call: TRBJ1-1
clone_size: -
v_call: TRBV9
d_call: -
cdr3_aa: CASSVRSGYTEAFF
cdr3_nt: TGTGCCAGCAGCGTACGGAGCGGCTACACTGAAGCTTTCTTT

j_call: TRBJ2-7
clone_size: -
v_call: TRBV29-1
d_call: -
cdr3_aa: CSVYELLDFSYEQYF
cdr3_nt: TGCAGCGTTTACGAGTTACTAGACTTCTCCTACGAGCAGTACTTC

j_call: TRBJ2-7
clone_size: -
v_call: TRBV14
d_call: TRBD1
cdr3_aa: CASSRRQGSRYEQYF
cdr3_nt: TGTGCCAGCAGCCGACGACAGGGAAGTCGCTACGAGCAGTACTTC

j_call: TRBJ2-5
clone_size: -
v_call: TRBV5-6
d_call: -
cdr3_aa: CASSLDIQETQYF
cdr3_nt: TGTGCCAGCAGCTTGGACATCCAAGAGACCCAGTACTTC

j_call: TRBJ1-1
clone_size: -
v_call: TRBV19
d_call: TRBD1
cdr3_aa: CASNHQGGSDIEAFF
cdr3_nt: TGTGCCAGTAACCATCAAGGGGGCTCAGACATTGAAGCTTTCTTT

j_call: TRBJ2-2
clone_size: -
v_call: TRBV6-1
d_call: -
cdr3_aa: CASRDGTPNTGELFF
cdr3_nt: TGTGCCAGCAGAGACGGGACTCCGAACACCGGGGAGCTGTTTTTT

j_call: TRBJ2-7
clone_size: -
v_call: TRBV29-1
d_call: TRBD1
cdr3_aa: CSVEEGTGRYEQYF
cdr3_nt: TGCAGCGTTGAAGAGGGGACAGGCCGCTACGAGCAGTACTTC

j_call: TRBJ1-1
clone_size: few
v_call: TRBV5-6
d_call: -
cdr3_aa: CASSLRSGTEAFF
cdr3_nt: TGTGCCAGCAGCTTGCGGAGTGGGACTGAAGCTTTCTTT

j_call: TRBJ2-6
clone_size: -
v_call: TRBV30
d_call: -
cdr3_aa: CAWSELSGANVLTF
cdr3_nt: TGTGCCTGGAGTGAACTCTCTGGGGCCAACGTCCTGACTTTC

j_call: TRBJ1-5
clone_size: -
v_call: TRBV10-3
d_call: TRBD1
cdr3_aa: CAISERRGPQPQHF
cdr3_nt: TGTGCCATCAGTGAGAGGAGGGGGCCTCAGCCCCAGCATTTT

j_call: TRBJ2-5
clone_size: -
v_call: TRBV7-6
d_call: -
cdr3_aa: CASSLFASARETQYF
cdr3_nt: TGTGCCAGCAGCTTATTCGCTAGTGCCAGAGAGACCCAGTACTTC

j_call: TRBJ2-3
clone_size: -
v_call: TRBV11-1
d_call: TRBD2
cdr3_aa: CASSFRSGSTLVADTQYF
cdr3_nt: TGTGCCAGCAGCTTCAGAAGCGGGAGTACGTTAGTGGCAGATACGCAGTATTTT

j_call: TRBJ1-2
clone_size: -
v_call: TRBV4-3
d_call: -
cdr3_aa: CASSRDRRTNYGYTF
cdr3_nt: TGCGCCAGCAGCCGCGACAGGAGGACTAACTATGGCTACACCTTC

j_call: TRBJ1-1
clone_size: -
v_call: TRBV28
d_call: -
cdr3_aa: CASSSRITEASF
cdr3_nt: TGTGCCAGCAGTTCCAGGATCACTGAAGCTTCCTTT

j_call: TRBJ1-1
clone_size: -
v_call: TRBV10-3
d_call: -
cdr3_aa: CATKVRDTTEAFF
cdr3_nt: TGTGCCACAAAGGTCCGGGACACCACTGAAGCTTTCTTT

j_call: TRBJ2-3
clone_size: -
v_call: TRBV28
d_call: TRBD2
cdr3_aa: CASTVGLAEVLPADTQYF
cdr3_nt: TGTGCCAGCACTGTAGGACTAGCGGAAGTCCTACCCGCAGATACGCAGTATTTT

j_call: TRBJ2-1
clone_size: -
v_call: TRBV6-6
d_call: TRBD2
cdr3_aa: CASSYWGRGADEQFF
cdr3_nt: TGTGCCAGCAGTTACTGGGGGCGGGGGGCGGATGAGCAGTTCTTC

j_call: TRBJ2-5
clone_size: -
v_call: TRBV6-5
d_call: -
cdr3_aa: CASSRLPGEPETQYF
cdr3_nt: TGTGCCAGCAGTCGGCTCCCAGGGGAGCCAGAGACCCAGTACTTC

j_call: TRBJ2-1
clone_size: -
v_call: TRBV11-3
d_call: -
cdr3_aa: CASSLGGDFYNEQFF
cdr3_nt: TGTGCCAGCAGCTTAGGGGGGGATTTCTACAATGAGCAGTTCTTC